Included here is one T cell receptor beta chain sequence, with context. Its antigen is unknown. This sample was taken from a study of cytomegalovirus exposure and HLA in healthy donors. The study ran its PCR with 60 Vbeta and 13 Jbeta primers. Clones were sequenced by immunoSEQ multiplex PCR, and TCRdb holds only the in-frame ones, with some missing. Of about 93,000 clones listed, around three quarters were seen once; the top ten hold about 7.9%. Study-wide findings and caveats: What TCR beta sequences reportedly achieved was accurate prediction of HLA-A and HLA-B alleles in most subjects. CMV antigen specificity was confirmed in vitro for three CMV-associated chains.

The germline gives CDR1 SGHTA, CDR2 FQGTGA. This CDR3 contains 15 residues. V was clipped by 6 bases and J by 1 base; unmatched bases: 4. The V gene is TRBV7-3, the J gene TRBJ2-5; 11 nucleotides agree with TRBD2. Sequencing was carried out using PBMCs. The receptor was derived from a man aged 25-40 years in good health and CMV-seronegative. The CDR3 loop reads CASRVGTSGQETQYF. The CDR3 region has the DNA TGTGCCAGCAGGGTGGGGACTAGCGGCCAAGAGACCCAGTACTTC.